One T cell receptor (beta chain) is described in this entry. Its antigen remains unidentified. The data belong to a study of cytomegalovirus exposure and HLA in healthy donors. In the study overall: Of a few hundred genotyped donors, 81% clustered with self-reported Caucasian donors.

This CDR3 is built from 12 residues. The ends were cut back, 2 bases at V and 2 bases at J, with 3 bases in the middle. CDR1 SGHTA and CDR2 FQGNSA come from the germline V gene. Study-wide results and limits: In a later analysis, DRB1 alleles had the most associated TCRs; HLA-C alleles the fewest.

The PCR made use of 60 Vbeta and 13 Jbeta primers. The table came from immunoSEQ multiplex PCR; TCRdb's copy has only in-frame clones and leaves some out. The repertoire holds 70,000 or so clones, approximately 78% seen once, with 1.9% in the top ten. The source material was PBMCs. The chain links TRBV7-2 to TRBJ2-5; D gene ambiguous. The source is a man between 18 and 29 years old in good health and CMV-seronegative. CDR3 protein: CASSLHQETQYF. The CDR3 nucleotides read TGTGCCAGCAGCTTACATCAAGAGACCCAGTACTTC.